A single sample is the source of the 21 T cell receptor beta chains below, sequenced in a study of Graves' ophthalmopathy and Graves' hyperthyroidism. As the template, RNA transcripts were used to amplify TCR beta CDR3 regions. The first-round RT-PCR employed HTBI primers together with the Qiagen OneStep RT-PCR kit. A multiplex PCR was then performed as the second round. TCRdb redid the calling of the multiplex PCR reads with MiXCR, one entry per CDR3 protein. The sample records 500,000 to 600,000 distinct CDR3 sequences, roughly 40% being singletons. Input material: peripheral blood or thyroid tissue (not recorded which). Receptors were obtained from an adult man with Graves' hyperthyroidism.

This clonotype has at least ten counts. This chain connects TRBV7-6 to TRBJ1-2; no reliable D call. From germline, CDR1 is SGHVS and CDR2 FNYEAQ. The CDR3 loop spans 12 amino acids. Trimming took off 4 bases at V and 8 bases at J, with 11 bases between the two ends. The CDR3 loop reads CASSSHIGGYTF. CDR3 nucleotides: TGTGCCAGCAGCTCACACATTGGAGGCTACACCTTC.

This clonotype was recorded many times. The genes are TRBV24-1 and TRBJ2-2; 12 bases are a match to TRBD1. This CDR3 region has 17 residues. V was clipped by 9 bases and J by 5 bases; unmatched bases: 12. Per the germline V gene, CDR1 is KGHDR and CDR2 is SFDVKD. CDR3 sequence reads: CATLRDRGPRETGELFF. The CDR3 nucleotides read TGTGCCACCCTTCGGGACAGGGGGCCGAGGGAGACCGGGGAGCTGTTTTTT.

This clonotype was recorded at least ten times. The rearrangement uses TRBV12-3 or TRBV12-4 and TRBJ2-5; D is unclear. The CDR3 runs to 13 residues. V shed 7 bases and J shed 4 bases, with 13 bases lying between them. The CDR3 sequence is CASMRKRLETQYF. CDR3 sequence (DNA): TGTGCCAGCATGAGGAAACGGTTAGAGACCCAGTACTTC.

This clonotype has ten or more counts. The rearrangement uses TRBV7-8 and TRBJ1-5, with D possibly TRBD1 on 5 matching bases. Looked up from germline, CDR1 is SGHVS and CDR2 is FQNEAQ. The CDR3 covers 16 residues. V lost 5 bases to trimming and J lost 3 bases, with 17 bases between them. CDR3 bases: TGTGCCAGCAGCCTGAAGAGACAGCTCACCAATCAGCCCCAGCATTTT. Protein: CASSLKRQLTNQPQHF.

This clonotype came up a few times. The genes are TRBV3-1 and TRBJ2-2, with D possibly being TRBD1 (6 bases). The CDR3 totals 13 residues. Per the germline V gene, CDR1 is LGHDT and CDR2 is YNNKEL (reference sequence). Trimming shortened V by 7 bases and J by 3 bases, and 9 bases separated the two germline ends. CDR3 residues: CASKHRDTGELFF. DNA for the CDR3: TGTGCCAGCAAACACAGGGACACCGGGGAGCTGTTTTTT.

This clonotype has only a few counts. V is TRBV3-1 and J is TRBJ1-1; no reliable D call. The CDR3 extends over 15 amino acids. V lost 4 bases and J 2 bases, leaving 14 bases between the germline ends. Germline V gives CDR1 LGHDT, CDR2 YNNKEL (reference sequence). The CDR3 loop reads CASSPAETVNTEAFF. For the CDR3, the DNA is TGTGCCAGCAGCCCAGCCGAGACGGTAAACACTGAAGCTTTCTTT.

This clonotype was seen many times. The chain recombines TRBV12-3 or TRBV12-4 with TRBJ1-5; TRBD1 matches 7 bases. Trimming took 7 bases from V and 3 from J; bases not matched to a gene: 9. The CDR3 sequence is 15 residues long. The CDR3 region is CASTIGGQYNQPQHF. The CDR3 bases are TGTGCCAGCACAATAGGGGGACAGTACAATCAGCCCCAGCATTTT.

The genes are TRBV29-1 and TRBJ2-2, with D possibly TRBD1 on 6 matching bases. The CDR3 length is 13 residues. Trimming stripped 6 bases from V and 0 bases from J, with 8 bases between. CDR1 is SQVTM and CDR2 is ANQGSEA in the germline V gene. In nucleotides, the CDR3 is TGCAGCGTCCAGGGGTCGAACACCGGGGAGCTGTTTTTT. Translation gives CSVQGSNTGELFF.

This chain connects TRBV2 to TRBJ1-2; tentatively, D is TRBD1 (5 bases). The V and J ends lost 7 bases and 6 bases respectively, with 9 bases between them. There are 11 residues in the CDR3. CDR1 and CDR2 (germline): SNHLY, FYNNEI. The CDR3 DNA sequence: TGTGCCAGCAAGAGGGGTGATGGCTACACCTTC. It encodes CASKRGDGYTF.

J is TRBJ2-7 and V is TRBV20-1; weak D call: TRBD2 (5 bases). The V gene's germline CDR1 is DFQATT and CDR2 SNEGSKA (reference sequence). The germline V and J ends were trimmed by 6 bases and 5 bases, with 11 bases remaining between them. The CDR3 spans 11 residues. CDR3 bases: TGCAGTGCGGGAACAGCGGACGAGCAGTACTTC. Amino acid sequence: CSAGTADEQYF.

J is TRBJ1-1 and V is TRBV19; TRBD1 aligns across 7 bases. There are 15 residues in the CDR3. V dropped 3 bases and J dropped 1; count of bases not matched to a gene: 5. The germline V gene has CDR1 LNHDA and CDR2 SQIVND (reference sequence). The CDR3 DNA is TGTGCCAGTAGTATGCCGGGACAGAGGAACACTGAAGCTTTCTTT. This translates into CASSMPGQRNTEAFF. The variable domain in full, with the rest retrieved from reference TRBV19 and TRBJ1-1, is DGGITQSPKYLFRKEGQNVTLSCEQNLNHDAMYWYRQDPGQGLRLIYYSQIVNDFQKGDIAEGYSVSREKKESFPLTVTSAQKNPTAFYLCASSMPGQRNTEAFFGQGTRLTVV.

The chain uses TRBV20-1 and TRBJ2-3, with TRBD1 identical over 9 bases. This CDR3 has 15 amino acids. Germline loops: CDR1 DFQATT, CDR2 SNEGSKA (reference sequence). V was pared by 3 bases and J by 2 bases, with 6 bases of the junction left unmatched. CDR3 sequence (DNA): TGCAGTGCTAGTCCCCGGGACAGGGCCACAGATACGCAGTATTTT. Protein sequence: CSASPRDRATDTQYF.

The rearrangement uses TRBV12-5 and TRBJ1-4; D not certain. The CDR3 extends over 13 amino acids. V was pared by 1 base and J by 8 bases, with 8 bases between. Looked up from germline, CDR1 is LGHNT and CDR2 is FRNRAP. The DNA for the CDR3 is TGTGCTAGTGGTTTGGACCTGTGGGAAAAACTGTTTTTT. It translates to CASGLDLWEKLFF.

This clonotype was detected many times. CDR3 nucleotides: TGTGCCAGCAGAGACAGGGGAGCCGGCTCCTACGAGCAGTACTTC. This sequence encodes CASRDRGAGSYEQYF. V gene TRBV2 combines with J gene TRBJ2-7, with 8 positions matching TRBD1. Germline CDR1 SNHLY, CDR2 FYNNEI. The CDR3 runs to 15 residues. Trimming took 6 bases from V and 0 from J; bases not matched to a gene: 7. Filled out from reference TRBV2 and TRBJ2-7, the complete variable domain reads EPEVTQTPSHQVTQMGQEVILRCVPISNHLYFYWYRQILGQKVEFLVSFYNNEISEKSEIFDDQFSVERPDGSNFTLKIRSTKLEDSAMYFCASRDRGAGSYEQYFGPGTRLTVT.

The chain joins TRBV19 to TRBJ1-4, with TRBD1 as a possible D gene (6 bases). The CDR3 is 15 amino acids. Germline lookup yields CDR1 LNHDA and CDR2 SQIVND (reference sequence). V lost 5 bases and J lost 4, with 14 bases in between. The CDR3 DNA follows: TGTGCCAGTAGTCCTACAGGGACCGGTAATGAAAAACTGTTTTTT. This sequence encodes CASSPTGTGNEKLFF.

This clonotype was recorded at least ten times. V gene TRBV11-2 combines with J gene TRBJ1-2; no firm D call. Trimming removed 0 bases from V and 8 bases from J, with 10 bases in between. The germline V gene has CDR1 SGHAT and CDR2 FQNNGV. CDR3 length: 13 residues. The CDR3 DNA sequence: TGTGCCAGCAGCTTAGATAAAGGGTTGGGCTACACCTTC. Protein sequence: CASSLDKGLGYTF. Combining the CDR3 with reference TRBV11-2 and TRBJ1-2 gives the whole variable domain EAGVAQSPRYKIIEKRQSVAFWCNPISGHATLYWYQQILGQGPKLLIQFQNNGVVDDSQLPKDRFSAERLKGVDSTLKIQPAKLEDSAVYLCASSLDKGLGYTFGSGTRLTVV.

The V gene is TRBV7-2, the J gene TRBJ2-1; 10 bases fit TRBD2. The DNA end lines up better with TRBJ2-7; the J call may be wrong. The CDR3 sequence is 16 residues long. CDR1 SGHTA and CDR2 FQGNSA come from the germline V gene. CDR3 nucleotides: TGTGCCAGCAGCTCGATTGGACTAGCGGACTACAATGAGCAGTACTTC. It specifies CASSSIGLADYNEQYF.

This clonotype was counted many times. The chain is built from TRBV6-5 and TRBJ1-2, with a tentative D call TRBD1 (6 bases). The germline V gene has CDR1 MNHEY and CDR2 SVGAGI. The germline V and J ends were trimmed by 2 bases and 7 bases, with 17 bases remaining between them. The CDR3 runs 15 residues. The CDR3 bases are TGTGCCAGCAGTTACGTTGGGGGGCGCAGCAGTGGCTACACCTTC. Translating gives CASSYVGGRSSGYTF.

As concerns this clonotype: Being one base from a much bigger clone, this may be a read error. The rearrangement links TRBV19 to TRBJ1-5, with D unresolved. CDR1 is LNHDA and CDR2 is SQIVND in the germline V gene (reference sequence). The CDR3 has 16 residues. CDR3 nucleotides: TGTGCCAGTAGTATGCGGCCGGGAGACGTCAGTCAGCCCCACCATTTT. Amino acid sequence: CASSMRPGDVSQPHHF.

This clonotype was recorded many times. Here the CDR3 reads CASSQRGAAYEQYF. The CDR3 coding sequence is TGTGCCAGCAGTCAACGGGGCGCGGCCTACGAGCAGTACTTC. V and J are TRBV12-3 or TRBV12-4 and TRBJ2-7; D possibly uses TRBD1 or TRBD2 (5 bases each). The germline V and J ends were trimmed by 5 bases and 2 bases, with 13 bases remaining between them. The CDR3 totals 14 residues.

The V call is TRBV7-9, the J call TRBJ2-7, with D uncertain. The CDR3 loop spans 11 amino acids. Between the trimmed V and J ends, which lost 6 bases and 7 bases, there was a span of 10 bases. CDR1 is SEHNR and CDR2 is FQNEAQ in the germline V gene (reference sequence). The CDR3: CASRVSREQYF. The DNA for the CDR3 is TGTGCCAGCAGAGTTAGTCGGGAGCAGTACTTC.